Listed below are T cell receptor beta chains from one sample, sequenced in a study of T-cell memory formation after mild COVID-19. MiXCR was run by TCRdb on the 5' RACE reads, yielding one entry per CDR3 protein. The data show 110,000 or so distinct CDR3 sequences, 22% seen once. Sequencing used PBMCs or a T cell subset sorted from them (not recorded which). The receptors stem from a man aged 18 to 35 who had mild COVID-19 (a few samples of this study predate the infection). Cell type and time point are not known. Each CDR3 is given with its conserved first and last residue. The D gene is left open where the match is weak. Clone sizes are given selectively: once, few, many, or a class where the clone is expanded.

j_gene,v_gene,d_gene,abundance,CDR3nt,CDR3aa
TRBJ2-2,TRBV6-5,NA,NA,TGTGCCAGCCGGGTCCAGGGATTTTCCGGGGAGCTGTTTTTT,CASRVQGFSGELFF
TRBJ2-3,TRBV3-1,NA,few,TGTGCCAGCAGCCAAGTCGGCAGGGGCGCAGATACGCAGTATTTT,CASSQVGRGADTQYF
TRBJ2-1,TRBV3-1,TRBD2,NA,TGTGCCAGCCACGAAGCGGGGGCTTACAATGAGCAGTTCTTC,CASHEAGAYNEQFF
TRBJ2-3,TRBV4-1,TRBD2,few,TGCGCCAGCAGCCAAACGGGACTAGCGGGGGCCGGAGATACGCAGTATTTT,CASSQTGLAGAGDTQYF
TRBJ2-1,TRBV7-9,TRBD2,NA,TGTGCCAGCAGCCCCAGCCGCGGACTAGCGGGGGTCAATGAGCAGTTCTTC,CASSPSRGLAGVNEQFF
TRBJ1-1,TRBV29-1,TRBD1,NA,TGCAGCGTTCCCGGGACAGACAACACTGAAGCTTTCTTT,CSVPGTDNTEAFF
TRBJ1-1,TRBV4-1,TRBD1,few,TGCGCCAGCAGCCACCCCCGACAGGGGGATGGCACTGAAGCTTTCTTT,CASSHPRQGDGTEAFF
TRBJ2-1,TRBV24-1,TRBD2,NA,TGTGCCACCAGTGTAGCGGGGGGGCCGAATGAGCAGTTCTTC,CATSVAGGPNEQFF
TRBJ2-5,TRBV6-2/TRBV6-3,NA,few,TGTGCCAGCAGTTACGCCACCCAAGAGACCCAGTACTTC,CASSYATQETQYF
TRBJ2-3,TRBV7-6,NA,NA,TGTGCCAGCAGCTCTAGAAGGGTCATGACAGATACGCAGTATTTT,CASSSRRVMTDTQYF
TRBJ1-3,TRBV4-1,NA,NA,TGCGCCAGCAGCCAACCTTCGGATCCTGGAAACACCATATATTTT,CASSQPSDPGNTIYF
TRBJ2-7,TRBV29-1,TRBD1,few,TGCAGCATCGGACAGGGGGCTTTCTACGAGCAGTACTTC,CSIGQGAFYEQYF
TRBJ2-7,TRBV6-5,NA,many,TGTGCCAGCAGTTACTCAGCGACGGCCTACGAGCAGTACTTC,CASSYSATAYEQYF
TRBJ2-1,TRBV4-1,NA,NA,TGCGCCAGCAGCCAAGTGAGTAGTAGTGAGCAGTTCTTC,CASSQVSSSEQFF
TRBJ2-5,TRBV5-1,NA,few,TGCGCCAGCAGCTTGGAAGGGGTCCGCGAGACCCAGTACTTC,CASSLEGVRETQYF
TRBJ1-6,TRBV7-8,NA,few,TGTGCCAGCAGAGACCAAGGGGATTCACCCCTCCACTTT,CASRDQGDSPLHF
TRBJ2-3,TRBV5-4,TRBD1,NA,TGTGCCAGCAGCGTGACAGGGACAGATACGCAGTATTTT,CASSVTGTDTQYF
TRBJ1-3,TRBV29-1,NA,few,TGCAGCAGTGAAGATTCAACTGGAAACACCATATATTTT,CSSEDSTGNTIYF
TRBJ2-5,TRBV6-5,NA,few,TGTGCCAGCAGTTACTCGTCAGGGGAGACCCAGTACTTC,CASSYSSGETQYF
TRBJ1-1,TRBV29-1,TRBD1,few,TGCAGCGTCGAGAAAGGGGGCGTTGAAGCTTTCTTT,CSVEKGGVEAFF
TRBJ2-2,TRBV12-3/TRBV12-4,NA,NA,TGTGCCTGGGGACCCTTGAACACCGGGGAGCTGTTTTTT,CAWGPLNTGELFF
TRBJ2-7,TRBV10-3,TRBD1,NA,TGTGCCATCAGAAGGACAGGGGGCATCGGCGAGCAGTACTTC,CAIRRTGGIGEQYF
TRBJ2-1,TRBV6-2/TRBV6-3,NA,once,TGTGCCAGCACTAACCCCAGCAATGAGCAGTTCTTC,CASTNPSNEQFF
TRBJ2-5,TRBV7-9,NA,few,TGTGCCAGCAGCTCCTTCTCGGGGTACCAAGAGACCCAGTACTTC,CASSSFSGYQETQYF
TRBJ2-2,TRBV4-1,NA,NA,TGCGCCAGCAGCCAATTCCCCCGGGGCGCTCGGAGTTTCACCGGGGAGCTGTTTTTT,CASSQFPRGARSFTGELFF
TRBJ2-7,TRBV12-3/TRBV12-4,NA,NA,TGTGCCAGCAGCCGACGGACCTACGAGCAGTACTTC,CASSRRTYEQYF
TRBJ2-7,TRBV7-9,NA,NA,TGTGCCAGCAGCTTAGCCCCAGGGGTCCTCCCCCACGAGCAGTACTTC,CASSLAPGVLPHEQYF
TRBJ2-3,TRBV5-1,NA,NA,TGCGCCAGCAGCTGGACCAGCGAGGGGGGCCCAGATACGCAGTATTTT,CASSWTSEGGPDTQYF
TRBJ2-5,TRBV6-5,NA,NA,TGTGCCAGCAGGGACCTGGGGGCTAGGAGAACGGAGACCCAGTACTTC,CASRDLGARRTETQYF
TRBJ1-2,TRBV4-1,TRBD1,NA,TGCGCCAGCAGCCAGACCGGGACAGGGTATGGCTACACCTTC,CASSQTGTGYGYTF
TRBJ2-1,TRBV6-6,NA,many,TGTGCCAGCAGTCTTAGAAACAGGGCCGCAAGTGAGAATGAGCAGTTCTTC,CASSLRNRAASENEQFF
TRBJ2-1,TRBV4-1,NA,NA,TGCGCCAGCAGCCTATCCCGGGACGGACCCTACAATGAGCAGTTCTTC,CASSLSRDGPYNEQFF
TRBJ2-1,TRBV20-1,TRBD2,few,TGCAGTGCTAGAGACGGGACTAAAACCCTACTCAATGAGCAGTTCTTC,CSARDGTKTLLNEQFF